This T cell receptor beta chain appears in the sequencing data of a study of blood T cell repertoires in COVID-19 (dated by TCRdb to the early 2020s). About the study as a whole: Collaborator samples came from the United States, Italy and Spain and covered acute and convalescent phases of COVID-19. A freely available public database, intended as a resource for researchers studying the immune response to SARS-CoV-2, is where the repertoires were released. The prospective study material was composed of cDNA or gDNA derived from T cells, B-cell-depleted T cells, or PBMCs. Samples came from the ongoing ImmuneRACE study (first 160 participants) plus 1,254 subjects from 6 global collaborators. Deeply sampled blood TCRbeta repertoires from subjects exposed to, actively infected with, or recovered from COVID-19 were included in the dataset. Where available, HLA class I and class II types were taken from metadata supplied by the sample provider and were not determined by assay-based typing. The sample metadata nearly always contained a de-identified subject ID, COVID-19 status, age in years and sex.

Deletion took 0 bases off V and 11 bases off J, with a span of 16 bases between the germline ends. The CDR3 runs 13 residues from the cysteine to the phenylalanine. Of all the DNA, just the CDR3 is kept, 39 bases in frame from base 1. CDR1 and CDR2, per the germline V gene, are SQVTM and ANQGSEA. Each collaborating institution followed its own protocols to collect whole blood in K2EDTA tubes. For TCRbeta analysis, collaborators shipped samples as frozen whole blood, isolated PBMCs, or DNA extracted from either of those sample types. Findings and caveats that apply to the study as a whole: How much clinical and demographic metadata was included differed by source and by participant, and the metadata was provided uncurated.

Comment on this clone: Which antigen it targets is not known. No clone much larger than this one lies a single base away; base qualities are absent.

TCRbeta CDR3 regions were amplified from genomic DNA using the immunoSEQ Assay, a bias-controlled multiplex PCR. On the study's bioinformatics: The number of nucleated cells in each sample was estimated from the amplification of reference gene primers within the assay. To quantify the absolute abundance of each unique TCRbeta CDR3 rearrangement, sequence reads were collapsed and filtered. Productive Simpson clonality was computed per sample as the square root of Simpson's diversity index over productive rearrangements. TCRdb took this table from immuneACCESS and kept in-frame rearrangements with V and J called. Such tables lack part of the clones; where checked against another copy, unresolved V genes explain under half of the gap, and the rest is unexplained. V and J calls and clone size come straight from that table; D and trimming were deduced from the DNA. The sample records roughly 250,000 clones, approximately 87% of which are singletons. The top ten constitute 2% to 3% of the sample.

Recombination connected TRBV29-1 to TRBJ1-1; the D gene lacks a confident call. What was sequenced was peripheral blood. The TCR was taken from a woman between 45 and 60 years old with acute or convalescent COVID-19. This receptor has the CDR3 CSVEERSDEGAFF. DNA sequence: TGCAGCGTTGAAGAGCGCTCAGATGAGGGCGCTTTCTTT. Extended through the reference TRBV29-1 and TRBJ1-1 proteins, this CDR3 yields the full variable domain: SAVISQKPSRDICQRGTSLTIQCQVDSQVTMMFWYRQQPGQSLTLIATANQGSEATYESGFVIDKFPISRPNLTFSTLTVSNMSPEDSSIYLCSVEERSDEGAFFGQGTRLTVV.